One and the same sample provided the 27 T cell receptor beta chains below, sequenced in a study of cytomegalovirus exposure and HLA in healthy donors. Assay used: immunoSEQ multiplex PCR; TCRdb lists only in-frame clones, some missing. This table holds about 180,000 clones, 85% found once. What was sequenced was PBMCs. These receptors came from a man between 18 and 35 years old in good health and CMV-seropositive.

The V gene is TRBV6-6, the J gene TRBJ2-5; 7 bases line up with TRBD1. The CDR3 is 15 amino acids. Germline V gene data show CDR1 as MNHNY and CDR2 as SVGAGI (reference sequence). Trimming removed 6 bases from V and 4 bases from J; junction bases left unmatched: 11. In DNA form, the CDR3 reads TGTGCCAGCAGCGGGTACAGGGGAGCAGGAGAGACCCAGTACTTC. Translated, it gives CASSGYRGAGETQYF.

The chain uses TRBV11-2 and TRBJ1-1; D unresolved. V was shortened by 6 bases and J by 0 bases, with 14 bases between the two germline ends. The CDR3 runs to 15 residues. Germline values: CDR1 SGHAT, CDR2 FQNNGV. The CDR3 reads CASRLLAFMNTEAFF. The CDR3 DNA is TGTGCCAGCAGATTACTAGCATTCATGAACACTGAAGCTTTCTTT. Variable domain in full (rest from reference TRBV11-2 and TRBJ1-1): EAGVAQSPRYKIIEKRQSVAFWCNPISGHATLYWYQQILGQGPKLLIQFQNNGVVDDSQLPKDRFSAERLKGVDSTLKIQPAKLEDSAVYLCASRLLAFMNTEAFFGQGTRLTVV.

The rearrangement joins TRBV30 to TRBJ2-5; TRBD2 matches 8 bases. Trimming removed 5 bases from V and 5 bases from J; junction bases left unmatched: 13. Per germline, CDR1 GTSNPN and CDR2 SVGIG (reference sequence). The CDR3 has 15 amino acids. The CDR3 sequence is CAWGQSGSIRETQYF. CDR3 nucleotide sequence: TGTGCCTGGGGCCAGAGCGGGAGTATAAGGGAGACCCAGTACTTC.

The J gene is TRBJ2-3, the V gene TRBV29-1; 8 bases are shared with TRBD2. The CDR3 is made up of 14 amino acids. The ends lost 8 bases at V and 3 bases at J; junction bases unmatched: 10. CDR1 and CDR2 (germline): SQVTM, ANQGSEA. CDR3 region: CSTEGGGRTDTQYF. The DNA of the CDR3 is TGCAGCACGGAAGGCGGGGGGAGAACAGATACGCAGTATTTT.

V gene TRBV5-1 combines with J gene TRBJ1-1, with TRBD1 matching 8 bases. After removal of 5 bases from V and 1 base from J, the junction contained 7 bases not matched to a gene. The germline V gene has CDR1 SGHRS and CDR2 YFSETQ. This CDR3 comprises 15 residues. The CDR3 loop is CASRTGTGGNTEAFF. For the CDR3, the DNA is TGCGCCAGCAGAACCGGGACAGGAGGGAACACTGAAGCTTTCTTT.

V is TRBV5-1 and J is TRBJ1-2, with TRBD1 matching 8 bases. The CDR3 contains 12 residues. Per the germline V gene, CDR1 is SGHRS and CDR2 is YFSETQ. V was pared by 4 bases and J by 8 bases, with 4 bases of the junction left unmatched. This CDR3 reads CASSEDREGYTF. The CDR3, as DNA: TGCGCCAGCAGCGAGGACAGGGAGGGCTACACCTTC.

This rearrangement joins TRBV29-1 to TRBJ2-5, with TRBD1 as a possible D gene (6 bases). The CDR3 totals 13 residues. The ends were cut back, 6 bases at V and 1 base at J, with 12 bases in the middle. CDR1 is SQVTM and CDR2 is ANQGSEA in the germline V gene. The CDR3 loop reads CSVVRDTQETQYF. CDR3 bases: TGCAGCGTGGTACGGGACACCCAAGAGACCCAGTACTTC.

The chain uses TRBV10-2 and TRBJ2-7; TRBD2 agrees at 7 bases. CDR3 length: 15 amino acids. Germline V gives CDR1 WSHSY, CDR2 SAAADI. Trimming at V came to 0 bases and at J to 5 bases, leaving 7 bases not matched to a gene. The CDR3 bases are TGCGCCAGCAGTGAGTCTGCGGGAGAAGCCCACGAGCAGTACTTC. It is translated as CASSESAGEAHEQYF.

The J gene is TRBJ1-2, the V gene TRBV10-3; D is perhaps TRBD1 (5 bases). This CDR3 comprises 14 residues. Germline V gives CDR1 ENHRY, CDR2 SYGVKD. V was trimmed by 10 bases and J by 1 base, leaving 16 bases between them. CDR3 sequence reads: CANADRLDNYGYTF. CDR3 DNA sequence: TGTGCCAACGCCGACAGACTAGATAACTATGGCTACACCTTC.

This clone showed up just a few times. The chain joins TRBV18 to TRBJ1-5, with D perhaps matching TRBD1 (6 bases). The CDR3 covers 14 residues. Trimming cost V 6 bases and J 7 bases, with 16 bases left between them. The germline CDR1 and CDR2 sequences are KGHSH and LQKENI. The CDR3 region has the DNA TGTGCCAGCTCGGGAGCGGACAGTTCCCAGCCCCAGCATTTT. This encodes CASSGADSSQPQHF.

Only a few counts were recorded for this clone. CDR3 amino acids: CASKGEDRTEAFF. In nucleotides, the CDR3 is TGTGCCAGCAAGGGAGAAGACCGTACTGAAGCTTTCTTT. The chain combines TRBV28 with TRBJ1-1; D call uncertain. CDR1 is MDHEN, CDR2 SYDVKM, per germline. This CDR3 region has 13 residues. Trimming took off 7 bases at V and 5 bases at J, with 14 bases between the two ends.

This clone was picked up a small number of times. The genes are TRBV11-2 and TRBJ1-1, with D perhaps matching TRBD1 (5 bases). The germline CDR1 and CDR2 sequences are SGHAT and FQNNGV. With 5 bases removed from V and 2 bases from J, the gap between germline ends came to 15 bases. The CDR3 runs 15 residues. The CDR3 nucleotides read TGTGCCAGCAGCCCTCGACAGAGCCGAAACACTGAAGCTTTCTTT. Translation: CASSPRQSRNTEAFF.

The chain joins TRBV28 to TRBJ2-3; 8 nucleotides agree with TRBD2. With 7 bases clipped from V and 2 bases from J, the junction kept 8 bases outside the gene matches. Germline lookup yields CDR1 MDHEN and CDR2 SYDVKM. This CDR3 contains 15 residues. CDR3 in amino acids: CASNQIAGHTDTQYF. The DNA of the CDR3 is TGTGCCAGCAACCAAATAGCGGGGCACACAGATACGCAGTATTTT.

This chain connects TRBV9 to TRBJ2-1; 13 bases map to TRBD2. V gave up 7 bases and J gave up 5 bases; unmatched junction bases: 9. CDR1 and CDR2 from the germline V gene are SGDLS and YYNGEE. CDR3 length equals 16 residues. CDR3 sequence: CASAPLGLAGDNEQFF. As DNA, the CDR3 is TGTGCCAGCGCTCCCCTAGGACTAGCGGGAGACAATGAGCAGTTCTTC.

The chain uses TRBV5-5 and TRBJ1-1; D remains ambiguous. CDR3 size: 16 residues. V gave up 0 bases and J gave up 2 bases, with 14 bases separating them. Germline lookup yields CDR1 SGHKS and CDR2 YYEKEE (reference sequence). CDR3 region: CASSLEFTGFNTEAFF. The CDR3 DNA follows: TGTGCCAGCAGCTTGGAGTTTACGGGGTTTAACACTGAAGCTTTCTTT.

This chain connects TRBV2 to TRBJ2-2; the D gene is possibly TRBD1 (6 bases). The V end lost 6 bases, the J end lost 5 bases, and 10 bases lay between the germline ends. This CDR3 region has 13 residues. Germline V gene sequence: CDR1 SNHLY, CDR2 FYNNEI. CDR3 in amino acids: CASSSGVTGELFF. CDR3 in DNA: TGTGCCAGCAGCTCAGGGGTGACCGGGGAGCTGTTTTTT.

The rearrangement links TRBV7-2 to TRBJ2-7; TRBD2 aligns across 12 bases. V lost 4 bases and J lost 6; bases outside the gene matches: 7. Germline CDR1 and CDR2: SGHTA and FQGNSA. CDR3 length: 15 residues. CDR3 bases: TGTGCCAGCAGCTCTCGACTAGCGGGGGTCGGCGAGCAGTACTTC. Encoded protein: CASSSRLAGVGEQYF.

This clone was recorded a few times. This chain joins TRBV10-2 and TRBJ2-2; TRBD1 matches at 7 bases. Germline V lookup: CDR1 WSHSY, CDR2 SAAADI. The CDR3 loop spans 16 amino acids. The V segment lost 3 bases and the J segment 2 bases; nucleotides outside the gene matches: 6. The CDR3 spells CASSDRDRRNTGELFF. The DNA of the CDR3 is TGCGCCAGCAGTGATCGGGACAGACGTAACACCGGGGAGCTGTTTTTT.

The chain recombines TRBV18 with TRBJ2-7; D remains unclear. From germline, CDR1 is KGHSH and CDR2 LQKENI. The length of the CDR3 is 13 residues. V lost 1 base, J lost 2 bases, and 6 bases lay in between. The chain's CDR3 is CASSPRSTYEQYF. CDR3 sequence (DNA): TGTGCCAGCTCACCACGTTCCACCTACGAGCAGTACTTC.

The V gene is TRBV5-1, the J gene TRBJ1-1, with D uncertain. The germline CDR1 and CDR2 sequences are SGHRS and YFSETQ. The CDR3 has 14 amino acids. V was shortened by 0 bases and J by 2 bases, with 8 bases between the two germline ends. The CDR3 region has the DNA TGCGCCAGCAGCTTGGGCGGGTACAACACTGAAGCTTTCTTT. Residues: CASSLGGYNTEAFF.

V usage is TRBV29-1 and J usage is TRBJ2-1; 7 bases map to TRBD2. The CDR3 has 17 residues. CDR1 is SQVTM, CDR2 ANQGSEA, per germline. With 0 bases clipped from V and 7 bases from J, the junction kept 15 bases outside the gene matches. CDR3 sequence: CSVEDPTSASDQNEQFF. The CDR3 DNA reads TGCAGCGTTGAAGACCCTACTAGCGCTTCCGACCAGAATGAGCAGTTCTTC.

The rearrangement uses TRBV7-9 and TRBJ2-1; 7 bases align to TRBD1. Trimming removed 5 bases from V and 8 bases from J; junction bases left unmatched: 3. Germline V gives CDR1 SEHNR, CDR2 FQNEAQ (reference sequence). This CDR3 comprises 12 residues. This CDR3 is CASSKGGDEQFF. CDR3 bases: TGTGCCAGCAGCAAAGGGGGCGATGAGCAGTTCTTC.

This rearrangement joins TRBV7-2 to TRBJ2-3; a possible D gene is TRBD1 (6 bases). This CDR3 contains 16 residues. Trimming shortened V by 5 bases and J by 2 bases, and 17 bases separated the two germline ends. Germline values: CDR1 SGHTA, CDR2 FQGNSA. The CDR3: CASSQGGIATTDTQYF. CDR3 in DNA: TGTGCCAGCAGCCAAGGGGGAATAGCGACCACAGATACGCAGTATTTT.

The chain has TRBV28 and TRBJ1-2; D may be TRBD1 (5 bases). The CDR3 has 12 residues. Between the trimmed V and J ends, which lost 6 bases and 2 bases, there was a span of 7 bases. Germline values: CDR1 MDHEN, CDR2 SYDVKM. DNA for the CDR3: TGTGCCAGCAGCTACAGGAACTATGGCTACACCTTC. As protein: CASSYRNYGYTF.

This sequence joins TRBV27 and TRBJ2-6; TRBD1 might be the D (5 bases). V was shortened by 6 bases and J by 1 base, with 10 bases between the two germline ends. The germline CDR1 and CDR2 sequences are MNHEY and SMNVEV (reference sequence). The CDR3 runs to 15 residues. This CDR3 is CASSSRVSGANVLTF. In DNA form, the CDR3 reads TGTGCCAGCAGCAGCAGGGTGTCTGGGGCCAACGTCCTGACTTTC.

This chain uses TRBV5-8 with TRBJ1-5, with TRBD1 matching over 8 bases. Trimming removed 4 bases from V and 5 bases from J; junction bases left unmatched: 2. Germline assignment: CDR1 SGHTS and CDR2 YDEGEE. The CDR3 is 13 residues long. The CDR3 is CASSDRGYQPQHF. CDR3 bases: TGTGCCAGCAGCGACAGGGGATATCAGCCCCAGCATTTT.

The CDR3 bases are TGTGCCAGCACCTCACAGGGTGGGGAGACCCAGTACTTC. Amino acids: CASTSQGGETQYF. This rearrangement joins TRBV7-9 to TRBJ2-5, with D possibly being TRBD1 (6 bases). The V end lost 7 bases, the J end lost 5 bases, and 14 bases lay between the germline ends. From germline, CDR1 is SEHNR and CDR2 FQNEAQ (reference sequence). The CDR3 runs 13 residues.